Shown below are 2 T cell receptor beta chains from a single sample sequenced in a study of persistence of HIV-infected CD4 T cells. The stimulus was lysate of CMV-infected fibroblasts, around 10 ug/mL. Sorting of responding CD4+ T cells relied on upregulated CD40 ligand together with CD69. For these TCRs, the target antigens are not known. Sequencing used immunoSEQ version 4 in survey mode. TCRdb's table, derived via immunoSEQ multiplex PCR, lists solely in-frame clones and lacks some. The data hold over 15,000 clones, with approximately 64% observed a single time. Sequencing used CD4+ T cells sorted from PBMCs after 18-hour stimulation, obtained from a patient who received antiretroviral therapy. These receptors were obtained from an adult woman with HIV who was CMV-seropositive.

The CDR3: CAISEYAESNTEAFF. The DNA of the CDR3 is TGTGCCATCAGTGAGTACGCAGAGAGTAACACTGAAGCTTTCTTT. This rearrangement joins TRBV10-3 to TRBJ1-1; D not certain. CDR3 size: 15 residues. CDR1 is ENHRY and CDR2 is SYGVKD in the germline V gene. The ends were cut back, 1 base at V and 2 bases at J, with 11 bases in the middle.

The rearrangement uses TRBV7-8 and TRBJ1-1, with 10 nucleotides matching TRBD1. The length of the CDR3 is 13 residues. Germline V CDR1 and CDR2: SGHVS, FQNEAQ. Trimming at V came to 4 bases and at J to 9 bases, leaving 5 bases not matched to a gene. The CDR3 DNA sequence: TGTGCCAGCAGCTCCAGGACAGGGGGTAAAGCTTTCTTT. It translates to CASSSRTGGKAFF.